This T cell receptor beta chain was sequenced in a study of HIV-infected children after antiretroviral therapy interruption. Study in general: Continuous-treatment children had median age around 8 years, interruption roughly 9.5 years.

The TCR library was built from RNA with a 3' RACE protocol and unique molecular identifiers. TCRdb passed the 3' RACE reads through MiXCR, listing each CDR3 protein once. The table includes approximately 96,000 distinct CDR3 sequences, roughly 6.4% detected once. This clonotype was detected ten times or more. Its specificity is not known. Treatment of the sample: PENTA 11 planned treatment interruption arm or continuous ART arm. Only samples with at least 5 million viable PBMCs qualified. General study results and limits: By the end of treatment interruption, naive CD4+ clonality (Gini) increased.

This CDR3 has 16 residues. Trimming removed 3 bases from V and 5 bases from J; junction bases left unmatched: 11. The TCR was taken from a pool of human donors with HIV. The input for sequencing was CD45RA+ CD4+ T cells from PBMCs, pooled from several time points, taken from a donor given antiretroviral therapy, either interrupted or continuous. Sample subset: naive CD4+ CD45RA+ CD45RO- T cells. V and J are TRBV12-3 or TRBV12-4 and TRBJ2-7, with TRBD1 matching over 9 bases. The CDR3 region is CASSFLSGTGNNEQYF. The CDR3 region has the DNA TGTGCCAGCAGTTTTTTGTCCGGGACAGGGAACAACGAGCAGTACTTC.